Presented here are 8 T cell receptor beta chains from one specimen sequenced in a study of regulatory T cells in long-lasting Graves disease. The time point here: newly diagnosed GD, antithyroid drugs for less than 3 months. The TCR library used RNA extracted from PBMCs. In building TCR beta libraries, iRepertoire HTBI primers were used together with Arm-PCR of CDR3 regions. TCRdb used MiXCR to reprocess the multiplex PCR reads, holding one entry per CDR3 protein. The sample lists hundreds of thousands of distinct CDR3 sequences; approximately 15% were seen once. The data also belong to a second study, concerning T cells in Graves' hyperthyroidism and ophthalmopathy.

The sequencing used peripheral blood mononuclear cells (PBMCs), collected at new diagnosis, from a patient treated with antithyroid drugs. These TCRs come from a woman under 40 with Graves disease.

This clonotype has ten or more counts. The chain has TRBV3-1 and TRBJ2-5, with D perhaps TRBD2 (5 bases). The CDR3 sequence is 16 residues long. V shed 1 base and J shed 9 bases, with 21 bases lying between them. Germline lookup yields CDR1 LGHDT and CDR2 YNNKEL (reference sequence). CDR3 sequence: CASSQGESGGSAPQYF. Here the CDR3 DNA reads TGTGCCAGCAGCCAAGGAGAGAGCGGCGGGTCCGCGCCCCAGTACTTC.

In DNA, the CDR3 is TGTGCCAGCAGTCGCGGACTAGCGGGAGGGCCGAAGGGCAATGAGCAGTTCTTC. As protein: CASSRGLAGGPKGNEQFF. This rearrangement joins TRBV6-1 to TRBJ2-1; 15 bases are a match to TRBD2. The V gene's germline CDR1 is MNHNS and CDR2 SASEGT. The CDR3 is 18 amino acids. Germline trimming cut 5 bases from V and 6 bases from J; bases unmatched to any gene: 11.

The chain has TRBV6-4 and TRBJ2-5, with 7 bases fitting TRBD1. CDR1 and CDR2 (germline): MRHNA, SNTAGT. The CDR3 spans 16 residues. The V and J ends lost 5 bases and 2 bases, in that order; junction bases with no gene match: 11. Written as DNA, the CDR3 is TGTGCCAGCAGTCCACGGACAGGAGGTGGGCAAGAGACCCAGTACTTC. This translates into CASSPRTGGGQETQYF.

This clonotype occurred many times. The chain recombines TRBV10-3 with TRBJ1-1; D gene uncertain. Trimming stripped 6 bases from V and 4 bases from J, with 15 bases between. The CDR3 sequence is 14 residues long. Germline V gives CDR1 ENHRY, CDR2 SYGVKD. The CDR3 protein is CAIRDGLVATEAFF. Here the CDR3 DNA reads TGTGCCATCAGGGATGGACTGGTCGCCACTGAAGCTTTCTTT.

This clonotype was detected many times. The CDR3 spells CATSSVPGLAGGPVEQYF. The CDR3 bases are TGTGCCACCAGCAGCGTCCCGGGACTAGCGGGAGGGCCGGTCGAGCAGTACTTC. V is TRBV15 and J is TRBJ2-7, with 16 bases aligning to TRBD2. With V trimmed by 3 bases and J by 6 bases, 11 bases remained unmatched. Looked up from germline, CDR1 is LNHNV and CDR2 is YYDKDF (reference sequence). The CDR3 spans 18 residues.

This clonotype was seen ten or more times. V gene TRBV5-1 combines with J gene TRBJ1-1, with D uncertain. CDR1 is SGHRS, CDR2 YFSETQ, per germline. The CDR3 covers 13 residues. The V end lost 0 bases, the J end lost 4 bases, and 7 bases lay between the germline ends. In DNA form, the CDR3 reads TGCGCCAGCAGCTTGGGGGCCTTCACTGAAGCTTTCTTT. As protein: CASSLGAFTEAFF.

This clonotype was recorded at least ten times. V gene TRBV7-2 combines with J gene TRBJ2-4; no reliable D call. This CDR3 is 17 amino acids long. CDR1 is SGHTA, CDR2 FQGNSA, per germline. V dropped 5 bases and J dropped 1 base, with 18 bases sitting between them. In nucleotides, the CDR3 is TGTGCCAGCAGCCCCAATGGGATGGTCTTCGCCAAAAACATTCAGTACTTC. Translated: CASSPNGMVFAKNIQYF.

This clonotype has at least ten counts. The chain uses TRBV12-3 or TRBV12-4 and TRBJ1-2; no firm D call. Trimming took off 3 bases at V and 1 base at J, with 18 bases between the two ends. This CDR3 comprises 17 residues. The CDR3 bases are TGTGCCAGCAGTTTTAGTTTTGTGTGGATCGGTAACTATGGCTACACCTTC. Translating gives CASSFSFVWIGNYGYTF.